The 24 T cell receptor beta chains in this list originate from one sample, sequenced in a study of neurological immune-mediated disorders. TCRdb called the 5' RACE reads again in MiXCR, with one record for every CDR3 protein. This sample has about 59,000 distinct CDR3 sequences; approximately 11% occur once, and the top ten carry over 8.5%. The sequenced material came from PBMCs. The receptors derive from a woman aged 60-70 years with HTLV-1-associated myelopathy (HAM/TSP).

This clonotype was found many times. V usage is TRBV21-1 and J usage is TRBJ2-3; the table's D call, TRBD1, was not checked against the DNA. TRBV21-1 constitutes a pseudogene. The CDR3 sequence is 16 residues long. The DNA of the CDR3 is TGTGCCAGCAGCAAAGTAGCGGACAGGAGCACAGATACGCAGTATTTT. Its protein product is CASSKVADRSTDTQYF.

This clonotype was detected many times. This chain connects TRBV14 to TRBJ2-7; no definite D call. Trimming took off 1 base at V and 7 bases at J, with 5 bases between the two ends. Germline assignment: CDR1 SGHDN and CDR2 FVKESK. The CDR3 is 11 residues long. The CDR3 spells CASSQGWEQYF. The CDR3 DNA follows: TGTGCCAGCAGCCAAGGTTGGGAGCAGTACTTC. The whole variable domain, remainder taken from reference TRBV14 and TRBJ2-7, is EAGVTQFPSHSVIEKGQTVTLRCDPISGHDNLYWYRRVMGKEIKFLLHFVKESKQDESGMPNNRFLAERTGGTYSTLKVQPAELEDSGVYFCASSQGWEQYFGPGTRLTVT.

This clonotype was seen many times. The gene calls are TRBV5-5 and TRBJ2-2, with TRBD2 as a possible D gene (6 bases). The length of the CDR3 is 17 residues. The V gene lost 3 bases and the J gene lost 5 bases, with 20 bases spanning the gap. The germline V gene has CDR1 SGHKS and CDR2 YYEKEE (reference sequence). The CDR3 loop reads CASSSTGSGRATGELFF. The CDR3 nucleotides read TGTGCCAGCAGCTCGACGGGGAGCGGGCGGGCGACCGGGGAGCTGTTTTTT.

In regard to this clonotype: A read error may account for a junction end that differs from germline. The rearrangement links TRBV6-5 to TRBJ2-2, with D perhaps TRBD2 (5 bases). The CDR3 is 13 residues long. CDR1 and CDR2 (germline): MNHEY, SVGAGI. The CDR3 DNA sequence: TGTGCCAGCAGCACCAGTGTGACCGGGGAGCTTTTTTTT. Residues: CASSTSVTGELFF.

This clonotype has at least ten counts. The J gene is TRBJ2-5, the V gene TRBV27; 9 bases map to TRBD1. The CDR3 has 15 residues. V lost 1 base, J lost 3 bases, and 3 bases stayed unmatched. Per germline, CDR1 MNHEY and CDR2 SMNVEV (reference sequence). CDR3 amino acids: CASSLYRTGEETQYF. Here the CDR3 DNA reads TGTGCCAGCAGTTTATACCGGACAGGGGAAGAGACCCAGTACTTC.

This clonotype was found many times. The gene calls are TRBV5-1 and TRBJ1-5; D is undetermined. CDR1 is SGHRS and CDR2 is YFSETQ in the germline V gene. This CDR3 is built from 16 residues. Trimming took off 1 base at V and 2 bases at J, with 13 bases between the two ends. The CDR3 nucleotides read TGCGCCAGCAGCTTGCGAGGGAGTTGGGGCAATCAGCCCCAGCATTTT. This encodes CASSLRGSWGNQPQHF.

The chain joins TRBV5-1 to TRBJ2-5; TRBD2 agrees at 8 bases. J gave up 2 bases and V 10 bases, and 7 bases lay outside the gene matches. The CDR3 extends over 13 amino acids. In germline, CDR1 is SGHRS, CDR2 YFSETQ. CDR3: CAAREGSQETQYF. The CDR3 bases are TGCGCCGCCCGGGAGGGCTCTCAAGAGACCCAGTACTTC.

At least ten counts were recorded for this clonotype. The DNA for the CDR3 is TGTGCCAGCAGCGTAGCCGGGCCTCCGGCAGACCAGTACTTC. Translating gives CASSVAGPPADQYF. The chain has TRBV5-6 and TRBJ2-5; D call uncertain. CDR3 length: 14 amino acids. Germline V gene sequence: CDR1 SGHDT, CDR2 YYEEEE. V shed 4 bases and J shed 10 bases, with 20 bases lying between them.

The chain's CDR3 is CASSLGRRALGRYEQYF. The CDR3 DNA reads TGTGCCAGCAGCTTAGGCCGGCGGGCTTTAGGTCGCTACGAGCAGTACTTC. The V gene is TRBV13, the J gene TRBJ2-3, with D perhaps TRBD2 (5 bases). The end of the DNA aligns better with TRBJ2-7, so the J call may be wrong. CDR3 length equals 17 residues. Looked up from germline, CDR1 is PRHDT and CDR2 is FYEKMQ (reference sequence).

This clonotype was observed many times. The chain joins TRBV4-1 to TRBJ2-7, with D possibly called TRBD1 or TRBD2 (5 bases each). Trimming took off 1 base at V and 6 bases at J, with 25 bases between the two ends. This CDR3 contains 18 residues. The germline V gene encodes CDR1 MGHRA and CDR2 YSYEKL. CDR3 loop: CASSQGLGEIAPQGEQYF. CDR3 sequence (DNA): TGCGCCAGCAGCCAAGGATTGGGGGAGATAGCGCCCCAAGGCGAGCAGTACTTC.

This clonotype was seen many times. The chain links TRBV5-5 to TRBJ1-1; D perhaps matches TRBD1 (5 bases). This CDR3 is 15 amino acids long. V lost 0 bases to trimming and J lost 4 bases, with 13 bases between them. Germline V lookup: CDR1 SGHKS, CDR2 YYEKEE (reference sequence). The CDR3 bases are TGTGCCAGCAGCTTGGGGGTTGTGGGGGGCACTGAAGCTTTCTTT. Protein sequence: CASSLGVVGGTEAFF. Supplemented by reference TRBV5-5 and TRBJ1-1, the full variable domain reads DAGVTQSPTHLIKTRGQQVTLRCSPISGHKSVSWYQQVLGQGPQFIFQYYEKEERGRGNFPDRFSARQFPNYSSELNVNALLLGDSALYLCASSLGVVGGTEAFFGQGTRLTVV.

The sample holds many counts of this clonotype. A much larger clone is a single base away; this may be a read error. The genes are TRBV29-1 and TRBJ1-2, with D unresolved. CDR3 length: 11 residues. CDR1 and CDR2 from the germline V gene are SQVTM and ANQGSEA. V shed 8 bases and J shed 8 bases, with 15 bases lying between them. CDR3: CSTVTGFGYTF. CDR3 nucleotide sequence: TGCAGCACAGTCACGGGGTTCGGCTACACCTTC.

This clonotype has at least ten counts. CDR3 nucleotide sequence: TGTGCCAGCAGCGTAGGAAGGGGAAATGAGCAGTTCTTC. Protein sequence: CASSVGRGNEQFF. This chain joins TRBV9 and TRBJ2-1; tentative D call: TRBD1 (5 bases). This CDR3 is 13 amino acids long. V gave up 0 bases and J gave up 7 bases, with 8 bases separating them. CDR1 is SGDLS and CDR2 is YYNGEE in the germline V gene.

This clonotype was seen repeatedly, ten times or more. The V gene is TRBV29-1, the J gene TRBJ2-5, with 8 bases aligning to TRBD2. The CDR3 runs to 14 residues. The germline V gene has CDR1 SQVTM and CDR2 ANQGSEA. V was pared by 6 bases and J by 0 bases, with 6 bases of the junction left unmatched. CDR3 in DNA: TGCAGCGTCCAGACTAGCGCCAACCAAGAGACCCAGTACTTC. The encoded protein is CSVQTSANQETQYF. Full variable domain (rest looked up from reference TRBV29-1 and TRBJ2-5): SAVISQKPSRDICQRGTSLTIQCQVDSQVTMMFWYRQQPGQSLTLIATANQGSEATYESGFVIDKFPISRPNLTFSTLTVSNMSPEDSSIYLCSVQTSANQETQYFGPGTRLLVL.

A note on this clonotype: One junction end does not reproduce the germline sequence, and a read error may be involved. The chain uses TRBV4-1 and TRBJ2-3; 8 nucleotides align to TRBD2. Germline assignment: CDR1 MGHRA and CDR2 YSYEKL. This CDR3 comprises 16 residues. The CDR3 loop is CASSLTGGARQDKQYF. The CDR3 DNA sequence: TGCGCCAGCAGCCTTACGGGAGGGGCGCGTCAAGATAAGCAGTATTTT.

This clonotype came up many times. The genes are TRBV3-1 and TRBJ2-7; D uncertain. Trimming left V 4 bases short and J 2 bases short, with 12 bases between. CDR1 LGHDT and CDR2 YNNKEL come from the germline V gene (reference sequence). The CDR3 is 14 residues long. In nucleotides, the CDR3 is TGTGCCAGCAGCCCGCTTGGGATCACCTACGAGCAGTACTTC. Translating gives CASSPLGITYEQYF.

At least ten counts were recorded for this clonotype. The chain has TRBV15 and TRBJ1-5, with TRBD1 identical over 9 bases. Germline V gene lookup returns CDR1 LNHNV and CDR2 YYDKDF (reference sequence). Losses at the gene ends were 0 bases for V and 4 bases for J; bases not matched to a gene: 1. The CDR3 extends over 15 amino acids. The CDR3 loop is CATSRDGQGNQPQHF. In nucleotides, the CDR3 is TGTGCCACCAGCAGAGATGGACAGGGGAATCAGCCCCAGCATTTT.

This clonotype was counted at least ten times. This chain connects TRBV5-1 to TRBJ2-5; 8 nucleotides align to TRBD1. Germline CDR1 and CDR2: SGHRS and YFSETQ. The length of the CDR3 is 14 residues. Trimming at V came to 3 bases and at J to 4 bases, leaving 5 bases not matched to a gene. CDR3 sequence reads: CASSSTGVSETQYF. CDR3 nucleotides: TGCGCCAGCAGCTCGACAGGGGTGTCAGAGACCCAGTACTTC.

This clonotype was detected ten times or more. The CDR3 spells CASSQLTQSNYGYTF. In DNA form, the CDR3 reads TGTGCCAGCAGCCAGTTGACACAGTCTAACTATGGCTACACCTTC. The genes are TRBV7-2 and TRBJ1-2, with no clear D. There are 15 residues in the CDR3. Per germline, CDR1 SGHTA and CDR2 FQGNSA. V lost 5 bases to trimming and J lost 0 bases, with 13 bases between them.

The chain employs TRBV6-1 and TRBJ1-5; no definite D call. V was clipped by 3 bases and J by 3 bases, with 9 bases between them. The CDR3 is 14 amino acids. Germline values: CDR1 MNHNS, CDR2 SASEGT. Here the CDR3 DNA reads TGTGCCAGCAGTGAGTACAGTTCCAATCAGCCCCAGCATTTT. As protein: CASSEYSSNQPQHF.

This clonotype was seen many times. This sequence joins TRBV7-2 and TRBJ2-7; 12 bases agree with TRBD2. The CDR3 spans 14 residues. CDR1 and CDR2 (germline): SGHTA, FQGNSA. J gave up 7 bases and V 5 bases, and 6 bases lay outside the gene matches. CDR3 coding DNA: TGTGCCAGCAGCCAACTAGCGGGAGGTGGGGAGCAGTACTTC. This codes for CASSQLAGGGEQYF.

The rearrangement uses TRBV27 and TRBJ2-7; a weak D match, TRBD2 (5 bases). Looked up from germline, CDR1 is MNHEY and CDR2 is SMNVEV (reference sequence). V lost 3 bases, J lost 4 bases, and 16 bases lay in between. This CDR3 is 15 amino acids long. CDR3 residues: CASSFSGEGPYEQYF. The CDR3 bases are TGTGCCAGCAGTTTCAGCGGAGAGGGCCCTTACGAGCAGTACTTC.

This clonotype qualifies as medium-sized. The chain has TRBV4-1 and TRBJ2-3; the D gene is possibly TRBD2 (5 bases). Trimming took off 3 bases at V and 6 bases at J, with 7 bases between the two ends. The CDR3 consists of 12 residues. CDR1 is MGHRA and CDR2 is YSYEKL in the germline V gene. CDR3 bases: TGCGCCAGCAGCCAGATAGCGGATACGCAGTATTTT. Protein: CASSQIADTQYF.

This clonotype was seen many times. This chain connects TRBV12-3 or TRBV12-4 to TRBJ2-1; D remains ambiguous. CDR3 size: 15 residues. V was trimmed by 2 bases and J by 6 bases, leaving 14 bases between them. CDR3 sequence reads: CASSLRRPNVNEQFF. In DNA, the CDR3 is TGTGCCAGCAGTTTAAGGCGGCCAAACGTCAATGAGCAGTTCTTC.